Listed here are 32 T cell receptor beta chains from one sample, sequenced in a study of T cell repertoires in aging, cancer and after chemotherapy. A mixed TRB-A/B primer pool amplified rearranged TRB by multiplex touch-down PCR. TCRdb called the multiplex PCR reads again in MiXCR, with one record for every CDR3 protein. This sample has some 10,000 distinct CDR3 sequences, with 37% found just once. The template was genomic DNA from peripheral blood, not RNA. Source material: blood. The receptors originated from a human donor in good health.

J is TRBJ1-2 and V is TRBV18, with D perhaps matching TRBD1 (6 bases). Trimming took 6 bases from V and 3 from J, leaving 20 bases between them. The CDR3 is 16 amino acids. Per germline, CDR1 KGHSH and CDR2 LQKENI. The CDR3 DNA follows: TGTGCCAGCTCCCGCCAGGGGCAGGGGTCCGACTATGGCTACACCTTC. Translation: CASSRQGQGSDYGYTF. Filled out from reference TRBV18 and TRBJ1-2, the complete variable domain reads NAGVMQNPRHLVRRRGQEARLRCSPMKGHSHVYWYRQLPEEGLKFMVYLQKENIIDESGMPKERFSAEFPKEGPSILRIQQVVRGDSAAYFCASSRQGQGSDYGYTFGSGTRLTVV.

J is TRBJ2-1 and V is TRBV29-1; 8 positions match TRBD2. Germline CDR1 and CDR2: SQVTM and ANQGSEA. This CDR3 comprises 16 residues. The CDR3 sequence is CSAPEGSGRADNEQFF. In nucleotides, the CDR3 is TGCAGTGCTCCCGAAGGCTCCGGGAGGGCCGATAATGAGCAGTTCTTC.

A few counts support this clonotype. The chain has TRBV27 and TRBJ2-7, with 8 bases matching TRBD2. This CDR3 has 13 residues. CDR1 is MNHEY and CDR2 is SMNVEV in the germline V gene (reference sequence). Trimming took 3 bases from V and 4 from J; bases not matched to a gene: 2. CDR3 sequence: CASSFSGGYEQYF. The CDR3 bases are TGTGCCAGCAGTTTCTCGGGGGGGTACGAGCAGTACTTC.

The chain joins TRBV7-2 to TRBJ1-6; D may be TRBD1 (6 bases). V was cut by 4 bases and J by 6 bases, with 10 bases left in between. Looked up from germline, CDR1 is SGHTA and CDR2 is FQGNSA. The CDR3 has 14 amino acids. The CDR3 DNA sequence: TGTGCCAGCAGCTCCAGGGGATCTAATTCACCCCTCCACTTT. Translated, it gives CASSSRGSNSPLHF.

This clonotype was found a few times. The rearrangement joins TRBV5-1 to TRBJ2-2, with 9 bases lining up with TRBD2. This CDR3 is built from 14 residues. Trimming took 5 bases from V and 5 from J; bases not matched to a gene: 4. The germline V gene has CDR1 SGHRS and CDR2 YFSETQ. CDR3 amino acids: CASRVAGETGELFF. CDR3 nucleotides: TGCGCCAGCAGGGTAGCGGGAGAGACCGGGGAGCTGTTTTTT.

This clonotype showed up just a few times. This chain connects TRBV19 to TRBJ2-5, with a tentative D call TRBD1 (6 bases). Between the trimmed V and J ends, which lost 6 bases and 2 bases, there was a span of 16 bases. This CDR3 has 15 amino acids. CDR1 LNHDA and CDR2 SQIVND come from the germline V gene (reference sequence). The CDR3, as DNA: TGTGCCAGTAGATCTTTCTTTAGGGGGCAAGAGACCCAGTACTTC. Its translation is CASRSFFRGQETQYF.

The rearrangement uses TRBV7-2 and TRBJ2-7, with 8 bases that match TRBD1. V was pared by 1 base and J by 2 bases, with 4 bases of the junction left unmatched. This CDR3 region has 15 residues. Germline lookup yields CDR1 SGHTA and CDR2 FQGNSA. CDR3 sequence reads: CASSLEQGAAYEQYF. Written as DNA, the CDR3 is TGTGCCAGCAGCTTAGAGCAGGGGGCAGCCTACGAGCAGTACTTC.

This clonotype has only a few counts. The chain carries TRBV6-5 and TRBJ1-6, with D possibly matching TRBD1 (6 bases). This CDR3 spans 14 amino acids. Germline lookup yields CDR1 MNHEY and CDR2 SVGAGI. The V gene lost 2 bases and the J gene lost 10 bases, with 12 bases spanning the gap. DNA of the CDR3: TGTGCCAGCAGTTACAAGCAGGGGAGGTCACCCCTCCACTTT. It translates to CASSYKQGRSPLHF.

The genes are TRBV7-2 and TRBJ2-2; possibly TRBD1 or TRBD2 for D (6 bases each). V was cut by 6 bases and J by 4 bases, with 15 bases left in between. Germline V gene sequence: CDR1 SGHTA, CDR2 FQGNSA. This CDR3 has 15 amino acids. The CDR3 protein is CASSLAGGGTGELFF. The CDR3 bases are TGTGCCAGCAGTTTGGCAGGAGGGGGCACCGGGGAGCTGTTTTTT. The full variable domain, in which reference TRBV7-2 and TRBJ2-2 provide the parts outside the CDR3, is GAGVSQSPSNKVTEKGKDVELRCDPISGHTALYWYRQSLGQGLEFLIYFQGNSAPDKSGLPSDRFSAERTGGSVSTLTIQRTQQEDSAVYLCASSLAGGGTGELFFGEGSRLTVL.

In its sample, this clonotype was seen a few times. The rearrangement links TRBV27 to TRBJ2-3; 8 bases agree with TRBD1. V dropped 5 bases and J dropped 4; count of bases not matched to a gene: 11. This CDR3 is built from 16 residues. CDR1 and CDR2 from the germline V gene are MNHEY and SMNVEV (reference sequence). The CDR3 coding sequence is TGTGCCAGCAGTCCAAGGACAGGGACGGGGGCAGATACGCAGTATTTT. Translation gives CASSPRTGTGADTQYF.

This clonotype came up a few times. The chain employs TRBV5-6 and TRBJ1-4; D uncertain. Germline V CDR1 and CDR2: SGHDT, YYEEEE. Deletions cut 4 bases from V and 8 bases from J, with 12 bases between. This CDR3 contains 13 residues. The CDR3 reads CASSARAAEKLFF. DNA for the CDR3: TGTGCCAGCAGCGCCCGGGCCGCGGAAAAACTGTTTTTT. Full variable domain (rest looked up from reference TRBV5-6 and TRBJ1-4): DAGVTQSPTHLIKTRGQQVTLRCSPKSGHDTVSWYQQALGQGPQFIFQYYEEEERQRGNFPDRFSGHQFPNYSSELNVNALLLGDSALYLCASSARAAEKLFFGSGTQLSVL.

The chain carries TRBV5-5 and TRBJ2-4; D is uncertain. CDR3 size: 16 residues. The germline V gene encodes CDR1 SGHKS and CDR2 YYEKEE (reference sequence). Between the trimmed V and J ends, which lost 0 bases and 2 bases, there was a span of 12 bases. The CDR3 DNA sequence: TGTGCCAGCAGCTTGGCCGCCGTAGGGTCCAAAAACATTCAGTACTTC. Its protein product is CASSLAAVGSKNIQYF.

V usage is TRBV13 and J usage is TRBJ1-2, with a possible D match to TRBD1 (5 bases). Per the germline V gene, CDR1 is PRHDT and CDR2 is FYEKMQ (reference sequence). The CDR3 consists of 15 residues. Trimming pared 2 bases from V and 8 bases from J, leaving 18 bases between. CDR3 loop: CASSLHGTFGLGYTF. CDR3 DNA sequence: TGTGCCAGCAGCTTACATGGGACTTTCGGCCTAGGCTACACCTTC.

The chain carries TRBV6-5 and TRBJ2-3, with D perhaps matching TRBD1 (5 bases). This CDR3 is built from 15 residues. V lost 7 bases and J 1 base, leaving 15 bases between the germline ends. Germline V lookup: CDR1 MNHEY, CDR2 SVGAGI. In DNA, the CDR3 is TGTGCCAGCAACCCCCAAGCCAGGGGCACAGATACGCAGTATTTT. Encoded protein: CASNPQARGTDTQYF.

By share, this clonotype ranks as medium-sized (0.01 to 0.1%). As DNA, the CDR3 is TGCAGCGTTGCCACCACACCGCTCGCCTACGAGCAGTACTTC. It is translated as CSVATTPLAYEQYF. V is TRBV29-1 and J is TRBJ2-7; D is uncertain. This CDR3 contains 14 residues. Trimming stripped 4 bases from V and 2 bases from J, with 15 bases between. CDR1 and CDR2 from the germline V gene are SQVTM and ANQGSEA.

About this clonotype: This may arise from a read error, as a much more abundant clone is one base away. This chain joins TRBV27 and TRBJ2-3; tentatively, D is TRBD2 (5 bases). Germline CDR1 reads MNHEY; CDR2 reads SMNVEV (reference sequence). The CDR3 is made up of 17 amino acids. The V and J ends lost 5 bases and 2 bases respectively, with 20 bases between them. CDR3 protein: CASSPKLEGAPTDTQYF. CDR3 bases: TGTGCCAGCAGTCCCAAGCTAGAGGGTGCTCCCACAGATACGCAGTATTTT.

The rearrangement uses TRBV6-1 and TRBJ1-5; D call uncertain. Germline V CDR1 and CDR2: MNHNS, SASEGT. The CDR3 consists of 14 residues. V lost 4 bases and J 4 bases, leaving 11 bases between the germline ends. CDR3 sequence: CASSVRTENQPQHF. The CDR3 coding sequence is TGTGCCAGCAGTGTAAGGACCGAGAATCAGCCCCAGCATTTT.

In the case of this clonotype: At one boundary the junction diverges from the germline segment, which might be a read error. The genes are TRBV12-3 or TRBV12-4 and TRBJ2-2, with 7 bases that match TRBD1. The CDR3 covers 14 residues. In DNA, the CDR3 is TGTGCCAGCGGGCTACAGGGGAACTCCGGGGAGCTGTTTTTT. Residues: CASGLQGNSGELFF.

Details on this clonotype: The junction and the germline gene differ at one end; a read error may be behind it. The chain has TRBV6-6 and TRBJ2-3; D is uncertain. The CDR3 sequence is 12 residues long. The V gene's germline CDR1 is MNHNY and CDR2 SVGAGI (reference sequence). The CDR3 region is CASSSLDDTKYF. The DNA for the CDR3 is TGTGCCAGCAGTTCCCTAGATGATACGAAGTATTTT.

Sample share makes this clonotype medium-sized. The CDR3 nucleotides are TGCAGCGTTTTGGGAGGGGAGGAGACCCAGTACTTC. It specifies CSVLGGEETQYF. J is TRBJ2-5 and V is TRBV29-1; 7 positions agree with TRBD2. Losses at the gene ends were 5 bases for V and 5 bases for J; bases not matched to a gene: 5. The CDR3 extends over 12 amino acids. Germline-derived CDR1 and CDR2 are SQVTM and ANQGSEA.

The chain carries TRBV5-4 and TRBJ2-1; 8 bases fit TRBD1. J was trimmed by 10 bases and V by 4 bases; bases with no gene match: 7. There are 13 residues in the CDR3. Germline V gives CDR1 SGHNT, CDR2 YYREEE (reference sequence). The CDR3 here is CASSMTGDGEQFF. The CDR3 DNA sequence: TGTGCCAGCAGCATGACAGGGGACGGGGAGCAGTTCTTC.

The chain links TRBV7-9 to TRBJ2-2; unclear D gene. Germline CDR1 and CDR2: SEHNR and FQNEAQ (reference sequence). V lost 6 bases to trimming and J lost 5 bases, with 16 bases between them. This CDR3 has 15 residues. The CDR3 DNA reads TGTGCCAGCAGACAGATTGGAAGGGCTACCGGGGAGCTGTTTTTT. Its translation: CASRQIGRATGELFF.

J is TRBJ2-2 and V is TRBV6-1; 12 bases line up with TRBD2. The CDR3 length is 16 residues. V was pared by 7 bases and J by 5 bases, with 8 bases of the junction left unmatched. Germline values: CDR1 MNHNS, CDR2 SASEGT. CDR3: CASTVGLAGKTGELFF. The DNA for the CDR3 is TGTGCCAGCACGGTTGGACTAGCGGGAAAAACCGGGGAGCTGTTTTTT.

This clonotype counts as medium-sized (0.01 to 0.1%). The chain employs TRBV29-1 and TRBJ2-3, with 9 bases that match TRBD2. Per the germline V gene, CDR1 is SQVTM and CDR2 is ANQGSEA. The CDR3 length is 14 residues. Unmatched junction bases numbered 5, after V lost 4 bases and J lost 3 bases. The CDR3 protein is CSVALLAGTDTQYF. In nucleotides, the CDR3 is TGCAGCGTTGCCCTCCTAGCGGGAACAGATACGCAGTATTTT.

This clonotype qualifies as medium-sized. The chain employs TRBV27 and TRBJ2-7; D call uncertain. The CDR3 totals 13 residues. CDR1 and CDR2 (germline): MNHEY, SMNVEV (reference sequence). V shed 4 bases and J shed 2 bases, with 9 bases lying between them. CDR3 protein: CASSSDQAYEQYF. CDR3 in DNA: TGTGCCAGCAGTTCGGACCAAGCCTACGAGCAGTACTTC.

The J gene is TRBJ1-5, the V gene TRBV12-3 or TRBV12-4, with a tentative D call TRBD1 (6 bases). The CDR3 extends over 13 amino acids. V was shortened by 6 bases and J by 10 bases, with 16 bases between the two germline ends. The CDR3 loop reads CASSPGHPVPQHF. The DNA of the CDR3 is TGTGCCAGCAGCCCGGGACACCCAGTCCCCCAGCATTTT.

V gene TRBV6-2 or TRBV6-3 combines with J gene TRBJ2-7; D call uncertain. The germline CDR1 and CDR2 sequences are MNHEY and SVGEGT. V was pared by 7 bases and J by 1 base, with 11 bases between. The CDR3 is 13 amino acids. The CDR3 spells CASNDGLSYEQYF. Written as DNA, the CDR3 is TGTGCCAGCAACGATGGTCTGTCCTACGAGCAGTACTTC.

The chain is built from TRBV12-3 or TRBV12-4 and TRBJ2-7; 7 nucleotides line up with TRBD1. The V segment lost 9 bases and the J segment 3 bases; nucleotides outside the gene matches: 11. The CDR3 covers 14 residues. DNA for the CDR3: TGTGCCAGTAATAAAGGGGGCGCGGGCTACGAGCAGTACTTC. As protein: CASNKGGAGYEQYF.

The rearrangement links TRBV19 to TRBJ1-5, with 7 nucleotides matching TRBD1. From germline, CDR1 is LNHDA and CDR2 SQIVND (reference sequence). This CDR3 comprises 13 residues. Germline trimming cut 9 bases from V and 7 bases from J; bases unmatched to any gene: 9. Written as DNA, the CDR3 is TGTGCCAGCCAGGGGGTTGGGGCACAGCCCCAGCATTTT. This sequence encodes CASQGVGAQPQHF.

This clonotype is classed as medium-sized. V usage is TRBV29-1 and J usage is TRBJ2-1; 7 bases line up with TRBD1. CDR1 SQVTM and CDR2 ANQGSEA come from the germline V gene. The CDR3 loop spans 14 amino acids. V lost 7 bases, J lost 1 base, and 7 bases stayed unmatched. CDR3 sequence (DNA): TGCAGCGGACATGGGACAGAGTCCTACAATGAGCAGTTCTTC. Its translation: CSGHGTESYNEQFF.

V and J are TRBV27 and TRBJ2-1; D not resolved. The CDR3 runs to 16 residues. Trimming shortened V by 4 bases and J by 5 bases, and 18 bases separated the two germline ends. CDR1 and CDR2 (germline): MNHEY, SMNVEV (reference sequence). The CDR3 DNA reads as TGTGCCAGCAGTTCTCCCAGGATGTTAAGGAACAATGAGCAGTTCTTC. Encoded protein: CASSSPRMLRNNEQFF.

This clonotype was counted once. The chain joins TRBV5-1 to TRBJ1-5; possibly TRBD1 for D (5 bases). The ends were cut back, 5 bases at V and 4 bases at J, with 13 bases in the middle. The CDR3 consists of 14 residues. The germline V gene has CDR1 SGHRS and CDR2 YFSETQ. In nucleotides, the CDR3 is TGCGCCAGCAGTCCCGGGACGGCAAATCAGCCCCAGCATTTT. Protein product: CASSPGTANQPQHF.